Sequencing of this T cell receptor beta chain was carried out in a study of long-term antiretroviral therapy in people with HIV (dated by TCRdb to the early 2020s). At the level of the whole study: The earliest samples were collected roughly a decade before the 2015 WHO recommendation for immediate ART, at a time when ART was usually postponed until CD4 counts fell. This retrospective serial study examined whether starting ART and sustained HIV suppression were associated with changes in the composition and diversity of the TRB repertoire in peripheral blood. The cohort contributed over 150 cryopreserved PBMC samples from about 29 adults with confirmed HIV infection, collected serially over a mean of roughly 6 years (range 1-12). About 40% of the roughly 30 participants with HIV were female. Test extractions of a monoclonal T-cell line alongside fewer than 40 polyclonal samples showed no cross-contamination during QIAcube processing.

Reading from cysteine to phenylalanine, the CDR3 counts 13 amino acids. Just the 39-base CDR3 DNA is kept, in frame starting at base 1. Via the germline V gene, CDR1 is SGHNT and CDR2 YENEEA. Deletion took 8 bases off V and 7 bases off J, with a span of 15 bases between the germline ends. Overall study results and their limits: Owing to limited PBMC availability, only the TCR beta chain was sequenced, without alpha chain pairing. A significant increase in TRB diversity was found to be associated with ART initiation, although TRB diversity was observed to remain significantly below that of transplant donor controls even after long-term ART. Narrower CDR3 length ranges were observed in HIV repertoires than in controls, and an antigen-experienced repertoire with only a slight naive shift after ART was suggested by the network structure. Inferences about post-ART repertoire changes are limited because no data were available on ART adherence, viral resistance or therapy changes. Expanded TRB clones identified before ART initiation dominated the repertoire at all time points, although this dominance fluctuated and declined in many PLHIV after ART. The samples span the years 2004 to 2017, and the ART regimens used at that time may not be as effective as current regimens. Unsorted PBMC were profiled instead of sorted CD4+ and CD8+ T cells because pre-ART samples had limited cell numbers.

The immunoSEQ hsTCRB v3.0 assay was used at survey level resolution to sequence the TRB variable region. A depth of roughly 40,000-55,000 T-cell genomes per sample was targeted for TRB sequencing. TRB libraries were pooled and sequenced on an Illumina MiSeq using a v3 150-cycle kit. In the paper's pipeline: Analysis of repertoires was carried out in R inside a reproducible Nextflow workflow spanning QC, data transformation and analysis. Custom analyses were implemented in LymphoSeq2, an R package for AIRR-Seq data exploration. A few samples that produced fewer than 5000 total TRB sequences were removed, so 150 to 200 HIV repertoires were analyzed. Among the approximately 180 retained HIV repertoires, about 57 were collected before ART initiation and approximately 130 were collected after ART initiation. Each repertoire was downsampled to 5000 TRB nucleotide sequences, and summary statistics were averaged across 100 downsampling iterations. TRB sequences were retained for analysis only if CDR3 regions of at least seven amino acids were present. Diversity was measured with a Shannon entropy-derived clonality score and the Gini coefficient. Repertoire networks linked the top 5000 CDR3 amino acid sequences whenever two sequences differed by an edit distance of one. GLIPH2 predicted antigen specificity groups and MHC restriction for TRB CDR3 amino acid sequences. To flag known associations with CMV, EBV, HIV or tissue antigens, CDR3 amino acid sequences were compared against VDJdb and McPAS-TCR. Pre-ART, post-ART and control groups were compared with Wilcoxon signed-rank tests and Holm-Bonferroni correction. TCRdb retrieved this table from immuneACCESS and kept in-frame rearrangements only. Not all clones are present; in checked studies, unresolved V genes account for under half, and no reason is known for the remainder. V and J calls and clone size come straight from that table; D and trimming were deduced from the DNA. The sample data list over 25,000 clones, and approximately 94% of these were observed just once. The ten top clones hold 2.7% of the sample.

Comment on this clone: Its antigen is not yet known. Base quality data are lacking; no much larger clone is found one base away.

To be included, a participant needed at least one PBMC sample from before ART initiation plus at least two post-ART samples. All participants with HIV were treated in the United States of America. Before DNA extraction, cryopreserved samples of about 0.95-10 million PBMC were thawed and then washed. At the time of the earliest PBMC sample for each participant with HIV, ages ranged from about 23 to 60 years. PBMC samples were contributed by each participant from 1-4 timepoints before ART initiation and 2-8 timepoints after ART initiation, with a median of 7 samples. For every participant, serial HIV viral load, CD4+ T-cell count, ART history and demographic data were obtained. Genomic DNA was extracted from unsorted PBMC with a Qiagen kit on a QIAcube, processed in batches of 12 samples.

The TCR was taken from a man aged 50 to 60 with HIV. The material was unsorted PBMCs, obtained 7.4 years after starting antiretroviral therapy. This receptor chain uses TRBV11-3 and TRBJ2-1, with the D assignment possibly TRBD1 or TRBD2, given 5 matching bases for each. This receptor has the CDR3 CASGRGEGNEQFF. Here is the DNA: TGTGCCAGCGGCCGAGGGGAAGGTAATGAGCAGTTCTTC.